Listed below are T cell receptor beta chains from one sample, sequenced in a study of T cell repertoires in cytomegalovirus infection. TCRdb re-called the reads through MiXCR, storing one row per CDR3 protein. The sample consists of 200,000 to 300,000 distinct CDR3 sequences, approximately 9.1% of them appearing once. What was sequenced was PBMCs. The receptor source for this set is a human donor in good health (CMV status not recorded). Some clones in this sample may be carry-over from other donors' samples. The CDR3 runs from the conserved cysteine through the conserved F or W.

V: TRBV12-3/TRBV12-4; CDR3: CASSFRGRGLSEAFF
V: TRBV13; CDR3: CASSLQGQGEQFF
V: TRBV2; CDR3: CASSATSVETQYF
V: TRBV28; CDR3: CASSPPLVQGGGYTF
V: TRBV11-3; CDR3: CASSLVWGDEQFF
V: TRBV6-2/TRBV6-3; CDR3: CASSYGWVGTTEAFF
V: TRBV19; CDR3: CASSIVAGAGNEQFF
V: TRBV12-5; CDR3: CASGPLRAGANVLTF
V: TRBV20-1; CDR3: CSARPWDRGSTYNSPLHF
V: TRBV12-5; CDR3: CASGLVPLGAGANVLTF
V: TRBV6-5; CDR3: CASSRGSRYEQYF
V: TRBV6-4; CDR3: CASSDFLQGPAFF
V: TRBV4-1; CDR3: CASSQASSRGSGTEAFF
V: TRBV6-8; CDR3: CASSYGPSGGEKQFF
V: TRBV12-3/TRBV12-4; CDR3: CASSLNPSSGNTIYF
V: TRBV2; CDR3: CASSDYRRETQYF
V: TRBV20-1; CDR3: CSARTSGRVQETQYF
V: TRBV7-2; CDR3: CASTKGIGFGRNEQFF
V: TRBV24-1; CDR3: CATSGAGVGGDTQYF
V: TRBV7-2; CDR3: CASSRGPPGGSYNEQFF
V: TRBV12-3/TRBV12-4; CDR3: CATSWRSGANVLTF
V: TRBV2; CDR3: CASRTIRDSYTEAFF
V: TRBV5-4; CDR3: CASSWGPAGANYNEQFF
V: TRBV20-1; CDR3: CSAPMEEGSYNSPLHF
V: TRBV5-1; CDR3: CASSLEGLAFTPHEQYF
V: TRBV7-9; CDR3: CVSSFGQESTGELFF
V: TRBV28; CDR3: CASRDSGTGRDNEQFF
V: TRBV20-1; CDR3: CSARQGATGNTIYF
V: TRBV7-9; CDR3: CASSLLNIPVSEKLFF
V: TRBV7-9; CDR3: CASSLVQGRANTGELFF
V: TRBV20-1; CDR3: CSAVTGAETQYF
V: TRBV5-3; CDR3: CASSLAGTQGTGELFF
V: TRBV28; CDR3: CASSLLTGVVDNEQFF
V: TRBV6-2/TRBV6-3; CDR3: CASNPGPETFHQPQHF
V: TRBV6-2/TRBV6-3; CDR3: CASPSGGNTYEQYF
V: TRBV19; CDR3: CASSIKGTGGGQPQHF
V: TRBV20-1; CDR3: CSAPGQLTDTQYF
V: TRBV5-1; CDR3: CASSLAPRDTQYF
V: TRBV7-2; CDR3: CASSPRSGNQPQHF
V: TRBV19; CDR3: CATAGIKNIQYF
V: TRBV19; CDR3: CASRQTGTGGTEAFF
V: TRBV6-6; CDR3: CASSKTQGDNQPQRF
V: TRBV29-1; CDR3: CSVRGVEQYF
V: TRBV7-2; CDR3: CASSLGLAGGGYEQYF
V: TRBV7-2; CDR3: CASSPWGMGTEAFF
V: TRBV30; CDR3: CAWSVRPPNTEAFF
V: TRBV28; CDR3: CASISRGLVHGTQYF
V: TRBV7-2; CDR3: CASSATGEANYGYTF
V: TRBV7-2; CDR3: CASSLVGQGRGNIQYF
V: TRBV6-8; CDR3: CASSYRVTGANYGYTF
V: TRBV7-8; CDR3: CASSLAATGDQPQHF
V: TRBV20-1; CDR3: CSARFRSHDTF
V: TRBV7-2; CDR3: CASSLQGATQETQYF
V: TRBV10-3; CDR3: CAISEKGNEAFF
V: TRBV7-2; CDR3: CASNPTGLGTEAFF
V: TRBV11-3; CDR3: CASSWRAGGELFF
V: TRBV20-1; CDR3: CGVGGGRGSNYGYTF
V: TRBV7-2; CDR3: CASRGAASGSYEQYF